This TCR beta chain derives from a study of blood T cell repertoires in COVID-19 (dated by TCRdb to about 2020). A note on the overall study: The collaborator samples originated in the United States, Italy and Spain and spanned the acute and convalescent phases of COVID-19. Deeply sampled blood TCRbeta repertoires from subjects exposed to, actively infected with, or recovered from COVID-19 were included in the dataset. The prospective study material was composed of cDNA or gDNA derived from T cells, B-cell-depleted T cells, or PBMCs. A de-identified subject ID, COVID-19 status, age in years and sex were almost always included in the sample metadata. A freely available public database, intended as a resource for researchers studying the immune response to SARS-CoV-2, is where the repertoires were released. HLA class I and class II types, where available, came from metadata supplied by the sample provider rather than from assay-based typing. Samples were obtained from the ongoing ImmuneRACE study (first 160 participants) and from about 1,300 subjects provided by 6 global collaborators. Study-wide conclusions, independent of this receptor: Clinical and demographic metadata were provided uncurated, with the amount varying by source and participant.

Between the V and J ends, shortened by 5 bases and 2 bases respectively, the junction contains 9 bases. The CDR3 sequence holds 13 residues, the cysteine and phenylalanine included. The CDR3 DNA has 39 bases and is translated from base 1. CDR1 and CDR2, per the germline V gene, are SGHVS and FNYEAQ. As for this clone: There is no known antigen for this receptor. No base quality values were provided; no much bigger clone lies one nucleotide off.

Whole blood was collected in K2EDTA tubes by collaborating institutions according to the institutions' own protocols. For TCRbeta analysis, collaborators shipped samples in one of three forms: frozen whole blood, isolated PBMCs, or DNA extracted from either of those sample types. TCRbeta CDR3 regions were amplified from genomic DNA using the immunoSEQ Assay, a bias-controlled multiplex PCR. Per the authors' processing: Within the assay, amplification of reference gene primers was used to estimate how many nucleated cells each sample contained. To quantify the absolute abundance of each unique TCRbeta CDR3 rearrangement, sequence reads were collapsed and filtered. For each sample, productive Simpson clonality was calculated as the square root of Simpson's diversity index across productive rearrangements. Entries here come from immuneACCESS through TCRdb and include only in-frame sequences with V and J called. Some clones fail to appear in such tables; in the studies checked, an unresolved V gene covers under half of the shortfall, and the cause of the remainder is unknown. V, J and clone size are those of that table, while D and trimming were read from the DNA. The sample yields over 150,000 clones; about three quarters were counted once. The ten top clones hold around 3% of the sample.

The sample comprised peripheral blood. The sequence was obtained from a man in his 70s with acute or convalescent COVID-19. The chain links TRBV7-6 with TRBJ1-1, with no reliable assignment of the D segment. The DNA reads as follows: TGTGCCAGCAGCGACATTTATAACACTGAAGCTTTCTTT. Translated, this gives CASSDIYNTEAFF.